The 4 T cell receptor beta chains presented below share a single source sample, sequenced in a study of CD8+ T cells in alopecia areata. Once RNA had been extracted, it was reverse transcribed into cDNA to act as the sequencing template. Here immunoSEQ multiplex PCR was the method, and the copy in TCRdb shows in-frame clones only, minus some. The data show approximately 150,000 clones, less than 80% seen once. Treatment reported: oral pan-JAK inhibitor, 5-10 mg twice daily. Specimen: CD4+ T cells sorted from blood, collected at week 24, from a patient treated with tofacitinib. The source is a human donor with alopecia areata.

In this sample, this clone turned up a few times. The rearrangement joins TRBV21-1 to TRBJ2-7; the tabulated D call, TRBD1, remains unverified against the DNA. TRBV21-1 is deemed a pseudogene. This CDR3 has 12 amino acids. The CDR3 nucleotides are TGTGCTTGGAGAGGACAATCTAGCGAGCAGTACTTC. It encodes CAWRGQSSEQYF.

The chain has TRBV15 and TRBJ2-6, with TRBD1 matching 7 bases. CDR1 is LNHNV, CDR2 YYDKDF, per germline (reference sequence). There are 16 residues in the CDR3. V was clipped by 2 bases and J by 0 bases; unmatched bases: 1. CDR3 nucleotides: TGTGCCACCAGCAGAACAGGGGCCTCTGGGGCCAACGTCCTGACTTTC. It encodes CATSRTGASGANVLTF.

The sample holds one count of this clone. Here the CDR3 omits its conserved ending phenylalanine or tryptophan, so a read error is the likely source. The J gene is TRBJ1-2, the V gene TRBV2, with D maybe TRBD1 (6 bases). This CDR3 spans 15 amino acids. Germline V CDR1 and CDR2: SNHLY, FYNNEI. V shed 11 bases and J shed 6 bases, with 25 bases lying between them. The CDR3 loop reads CACKQGLLNFNGYTL. CDR3 nucleotide sequence: TGTGCCTGCAAACAGGGTCTCCTAAATTTCAATGGCTACACCCTC.

This chain connects TRBV5-6 to TRBJ1-5; D is unclear. The germline V gene has CDR1 SGHDT and CDR2 YYEEEE. V dropped 0 bases and J dropped 4 bases, with 11 bases sitting between them. The CDR3 sequence is 15 residues long. CDR3 DNA: TGTGCCAGCAGCTTGGCCCGTGAGGTGAATCAGCCCCAGCATTTT. Its protein is CASSLAREVNQPQHF.